This TCR beta chain was captured in a study of neurological immune-mediated disorders (dated by TCRdb to the late 2010s). Study-level background: Using UMI-based sequencing, the study compared peripheral blood TCR-beta repertoires from patients with HTLV-I-associated myelopathy (HAM/TSP), patients with multiple sclerosis, and healthy controls. Longitudinal samples, technical triplicates and paired sorted CD4+ and CD8+ T-cell subsets, alongside PBMC samples, were included among the approximately 110 TCR-beta libraries. The cohort comprised about 71 subjects: roughly 15 HAM/TSP patients, 35 or so multiple sclerosis patients and 20 or so healthy controls.

Healthy controls were blood bank volunteers in Maryland, USA. For the unsorted PBMC libraries, 2 million PBMCs were stored in RNAlater at -80 degrees C until RNA extraction and were used to generate the libraries. Peripheral blood was subjected to Ficoll-Hypaque density gradient centrifugation to isolate PBMCs, which were then cryopreserved in liquid nitrogen. This clonotype was seen many times. This receptor's antigen is unknown. The record has no base qualities; no much larger clone is one base away. cDNA synthesis used template-switch 5'RACE with a primer carrying a 10-nucleotide random unique molecular identifier tagging each TCR transcript. Every sequencing run yielded over 190 million TCR-beta sequences covering 15-18 subjects. The RNeasy kit was used to extract total RNA. The KAPA Real-time Library Amplification kit was used to amplify TCR-beta VDJ regions with primers targeting the TCR constant region and the 5'RACE anchor. Sample indexes and Illumina adaptors were added in a first PCR, after which library yield was increased in a second PCR. After Ampure bead purification, the roughly 650 bp TCR product was size-selected on a 2% E-gel SizeSelection system. Library quality was checked on a Bioanalyzer, concentration was measured with Qubit, and libraries were quantified with the Kapa Library Quantification kit before pooling. An Illumina HiSeq 2500 was used to sequence the libraries paired-end at 2 x 150 bp. To increase sequence diversity, roughly 24-32% phiX was spiked into each library pool. On the authors' methods: Quality-filtered reads were processed with the UMI-based MiGEC pipeline, and over 90% of raw TCR sequences were removed by the MiGEC pipeline during error correction. VDJ genes were aligned to IMGT germline references, and each clonotype was defined by a unique CDR3 amino acid sequence together with V-J genes. Clonal expansion, Shannon diversity, and CDR3 relatedness (CalcPairwiseDistances, ClusterSamples) were evaluated with VDJtools, and phylogenetic trees were built with CLCbio workbench. Clones with at least 8 unique UMIs were defined as expanded, with this threshold being based on coefficient-of-variation modelling across technical triplicates. The public sequencing data were trimmed at Q25 with fastp and processed into clonotypes with MiXCR by TCRdb, which kept only in-frame beta chains. Identical CDR3 protein sequences are pooled into one entry, listed with their most common genes and DNA. The V and J calls and clone size are TCRdb's, not the authors'. The sample has some 30,000 distinct CDR3 sequences on record, about 4.8% of them singletons. Of the sample, 23% falls within the top ten clones.

V is cut by 2 bases and J by 7 bases, and the space between the germline ends is 9 bases. The CDR3 runs 13 residues from the cysteine to the phenylalanine. The kept DNA is CDR3 alone, 39 bases in frame from the first base. For CDR1 and CDR2, the germline V gene lists LGHNA and YSLEER. What the authors observed across the whole study: No identical CDR3 amino acid sequences were shared among expanded clones across subjects, suggesting private TCR-beta repertoires in all groups. TCR clonal expansion was highest in HAM/TSP patients and lowest in MS patients, with MS patients falling below even healthy controls.

The TCR was taken from a man between 18 and 35 years old in good health. The material sequenced was PBMCs. The sequence is built from TRBV4-3 and TRBJ2-1; the D gene is possibly TRBD2, with 6 bases matching. In nucleotide form, the sequence is TGCGCCAGCAGCCAATCCCGGGGGAATGAGCAGTTCTTC. Its translation reads: CASSQSRGNEQFF.